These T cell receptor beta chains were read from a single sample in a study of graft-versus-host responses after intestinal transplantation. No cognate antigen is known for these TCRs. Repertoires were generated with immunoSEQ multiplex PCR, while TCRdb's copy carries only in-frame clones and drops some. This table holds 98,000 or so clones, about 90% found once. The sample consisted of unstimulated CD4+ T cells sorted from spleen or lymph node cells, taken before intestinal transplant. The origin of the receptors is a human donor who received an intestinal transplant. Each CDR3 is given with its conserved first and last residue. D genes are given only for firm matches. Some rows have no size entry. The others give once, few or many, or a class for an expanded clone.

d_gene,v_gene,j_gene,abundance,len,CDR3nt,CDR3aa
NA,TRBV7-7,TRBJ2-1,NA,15,TGTGCCAGGTGGCCACGGGGGGCCACCAACAATGAGCAGTTCTTC,CARWPRGATNNEQFF
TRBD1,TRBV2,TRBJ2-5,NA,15,TGTGCCAGCAGTGAACAAGGGACAGGGGGAGAGACCCAGTACTTC,CASSEQGTGGETQYF
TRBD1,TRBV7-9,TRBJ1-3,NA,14,TGTGCCAGCAGCTTCCGGGACAGGGGGAACACCATATATTTT,CASSFRDRGNTIYF
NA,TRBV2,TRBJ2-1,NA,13,TGTGCCAGCATGAGTTTATTCGTCAATGAGCAGTTCTTC,CASMSLFVNEQFF
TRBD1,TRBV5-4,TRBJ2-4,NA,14,TGTGCCAGCAGCATCGCCGGGACAGGCAACATTCAGTACTTC,CASSIAGTGNIQYF
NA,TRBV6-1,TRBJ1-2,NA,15,TGTGCCACTTTCACAGCCCAACAAAGAAACTATGGCTACACCTTC,CATFTAQQRNYGYTF
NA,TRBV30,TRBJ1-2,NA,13,TGTGCCTGGAGTGGGAAGGACCGCTATGGCTACACCTTC,CAWSGKDRYGYTF
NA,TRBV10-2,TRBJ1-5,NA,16,TGCGCCAGCCGAGAACCGGTACGAGGTAGCAATCAGCCCCAGCATTTT,CASREPVRGSNQPQHF
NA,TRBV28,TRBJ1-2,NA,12,TGTGCCAGCAGTACCACTAACTATGGCTACACCTTC,CASSTTNYGYTF
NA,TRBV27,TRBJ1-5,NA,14,TGTGCCAGCAGTTACCAACAGGGCCGCCTGCCCCAGCATTTT,CASSYQQGRLPQHF
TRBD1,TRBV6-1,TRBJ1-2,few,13,TGTGCCAGCAGTCGCCGGGACAGGGCTGGCTACACCTTC,CASSRRDRAGYTF
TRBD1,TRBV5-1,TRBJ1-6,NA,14,TGCGCCAGCAGCTTGGAAACAGGGGGCCGACCCCTCCACTTT,CASSLETGGRPLHF
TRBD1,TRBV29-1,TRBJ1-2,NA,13,TGCAGCGTTAGGAGACAGGGGGCTTTGAAGTCCACCTTC,CSVRRQGALKSTF
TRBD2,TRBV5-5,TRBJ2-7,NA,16,TGTGCCAGCAGATATGGGGCTAGCGGGAGCGTCAACGAGCAGTACTTC,CASRYGASGSVNEQYF
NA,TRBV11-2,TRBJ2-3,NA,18,TGTGCCAGCAGCTTAATTCCCCTTTCGCGGGGAAACACAGATACGCAGTATTTT,CASSLIPLSRGNTDTQYF
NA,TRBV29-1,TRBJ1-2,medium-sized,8,TGCAGCGTTCAGCAGGGAAACTTC,CSVQQGNF
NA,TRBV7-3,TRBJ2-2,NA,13,TGTGCCAGCAGCCAGGGACGCACCGGGGAGCTGTTTTTT,CASSQGRTGELFF
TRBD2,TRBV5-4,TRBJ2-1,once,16,TGTGCCAGCAGCTTCGTCGCTAGCGGGGCCTTTAATGAGCAGTTCTTC,CASSFVASGAFNEQFF
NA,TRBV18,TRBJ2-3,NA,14,TGTGCCAGCTCACCGACAGGGAGGACAGATACGCAGTATTTT,CASSPTGRTDTQYF
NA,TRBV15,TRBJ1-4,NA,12,TGTGCCACCAGCGAGCTCGGTGAAAAACTGTTTTTT,CATSELGEKLFF
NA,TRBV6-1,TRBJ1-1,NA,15,TGTGCCAGCAGCCCAAGGAGCAGTGTTAACACTGAAGCTTTCTTT,CASSPRSSVNTEAFF
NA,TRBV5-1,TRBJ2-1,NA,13,TGCGCCAGCAGCTACGGACGGGAGAATGAGCAGTTCTTC,CASSYGRENEQFF
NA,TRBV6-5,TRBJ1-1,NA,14,TGTGCCAGCAGTTACTCTAGGGAACGTGCTGAAGCTTTCTTT,CASSYSRERAEAFF
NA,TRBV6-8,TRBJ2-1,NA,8,TGTGCCAGAGCTGAGCAGTTCTTC,CARAEQFF
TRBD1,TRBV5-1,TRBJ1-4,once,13,TGCGCCAGCAGCGGCGGACAGGAAGAAAAACTGTTTTTT,CASSGGQEEKLFF
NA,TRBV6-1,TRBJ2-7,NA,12,TGTGCCAGCACAGGGAACTCCTACGAGCAGTACTTC,CASTGNSYEQYF
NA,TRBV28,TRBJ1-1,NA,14,TGTGCCAGCACCTCGGGGGGTATGAACACTGAAGCTTTCTTT,CASTSGGMNTEAFF
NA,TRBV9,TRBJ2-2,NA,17,TGTGCCAGCAGCGGGTCAGCAGGGGCCACGTTCACCGGGGAGCTGTTTTTT,CASSGSAGATFTGELFF
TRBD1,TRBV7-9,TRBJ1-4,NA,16,TGTGCCAGCAGCTCGGGACAGGGGGCTACTAATGAAAAACTGTTTTTT,CASSSGQGATNEKLFF
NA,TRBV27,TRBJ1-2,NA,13,TGTGCCAGCAGTCCTCCTGGGGGCTATGGCTACACCTTC,CASSPPGGYGYTF
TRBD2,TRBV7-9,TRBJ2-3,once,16,TGTGCCAGCAGCTTAGCTAGCGGGGGACCCACAGATACGCAGTATTTT,CASSLASGGPTDTQYF
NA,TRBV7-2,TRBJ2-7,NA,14,TGTGCCAGCACCCTAGGGCCGGCCAGCTACGAGCAGTACTTC,CASTLGPASYEQYF
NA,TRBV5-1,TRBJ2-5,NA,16,TGCGCCAGCAGTTCATTTCCAGAGAGGTCGGAAGAGACCCAGTACTTC,CASSSFPERSEETQYF
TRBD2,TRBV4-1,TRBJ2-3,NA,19,TGCGCCCGCAGCCATCACACCGGGGGACTAGCGGGGGCGGGGGATACGCAGTATTTT,CARSHHTGGLAGAGDTQYF
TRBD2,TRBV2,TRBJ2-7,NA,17,TGTGCCAGCAGTGACTTTGCGGGAGGGCCCCCTACTTACGAGCAGTACTTC,CASSDFAGGPPTYEQYF
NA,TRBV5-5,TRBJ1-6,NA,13,TGTGCCAGCAGCTTGCAAGCGCATTCACCCCTCCACTTT,CASSLQAHSPLHF
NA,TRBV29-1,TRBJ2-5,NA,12,TGCAGCGTTGTAGGCCTAGGAGAGACCCAGTACTTC,CSVVGLGETQYF
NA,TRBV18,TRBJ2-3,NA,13,TGTGCCAGCTCACCACCCAACACAGATACGCAGTATTTT,CASSPPNTDTQYF
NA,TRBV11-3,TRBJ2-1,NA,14,TGTGCCAGCAGCTTAGACAGTTCCTACAATGAGCAGTTCTTC,CASSLDSSYNEQFF
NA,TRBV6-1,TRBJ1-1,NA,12,TGTGCCAGCACCCAAGGGCCCAGACCGGCTTTCTTT,CASTQGPRPAFF
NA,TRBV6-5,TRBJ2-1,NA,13,TGTGCCAGTACCGGGCCCAACTACAATGAGCAGTTCTTC,CASTGPNYNEQFF
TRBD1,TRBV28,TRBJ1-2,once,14,TGTGCCAGCAGTTTCCCGACAGGGAGGGGTGGCTACACCTTC,CASSFPTGRGGYTF